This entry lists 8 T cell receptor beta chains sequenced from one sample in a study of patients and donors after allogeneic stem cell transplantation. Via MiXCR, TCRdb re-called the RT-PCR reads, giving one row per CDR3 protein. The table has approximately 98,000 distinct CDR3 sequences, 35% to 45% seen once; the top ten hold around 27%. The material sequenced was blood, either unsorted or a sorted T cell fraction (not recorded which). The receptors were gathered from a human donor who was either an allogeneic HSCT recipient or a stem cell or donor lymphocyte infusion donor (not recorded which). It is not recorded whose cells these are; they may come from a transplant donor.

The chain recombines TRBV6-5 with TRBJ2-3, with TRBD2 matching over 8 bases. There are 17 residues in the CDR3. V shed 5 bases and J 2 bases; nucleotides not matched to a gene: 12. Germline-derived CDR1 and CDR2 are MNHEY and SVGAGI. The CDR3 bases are TGTGCCAGCAGTACTACTATTCTAGCGGGTGTCACAGATACGCAGTATTTT. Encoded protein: CASSTTILAGVTDTQYF.

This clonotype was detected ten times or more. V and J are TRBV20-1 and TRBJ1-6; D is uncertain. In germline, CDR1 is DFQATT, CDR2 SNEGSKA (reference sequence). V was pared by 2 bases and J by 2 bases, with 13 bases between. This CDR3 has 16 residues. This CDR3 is CSARREVLPYNSPLHF. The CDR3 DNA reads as TGCAGTGCTAGACGGGAGGTTCTACCCTATAATTCACCCCTCCACTTT.

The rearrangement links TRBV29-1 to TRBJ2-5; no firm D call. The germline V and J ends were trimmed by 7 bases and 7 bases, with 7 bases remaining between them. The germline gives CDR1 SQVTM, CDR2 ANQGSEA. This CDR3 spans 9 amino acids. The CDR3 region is CSAGGTQYF. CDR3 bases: TGCAGCGCGGGTGGGACCCAGTACTTC. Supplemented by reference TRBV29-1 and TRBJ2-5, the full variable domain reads SAVISQKPSRDICQRGTSLTIQCQVDSQVTMMFWYRQQPGQSLTLIATANQGSEATYESGFVIDKFPISRPNLTFSTLTVSNMSPEDSSIYLCSAGGTQYFGPGTRLLVL.

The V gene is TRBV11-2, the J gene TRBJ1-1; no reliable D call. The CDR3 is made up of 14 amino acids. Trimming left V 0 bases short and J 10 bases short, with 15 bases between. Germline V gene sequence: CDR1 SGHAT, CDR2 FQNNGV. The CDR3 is CASSLDPRQRTAFF. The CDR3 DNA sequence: TGTGCCAGCAGCTTAGACCCTCGGCAAAGGACAGCTTTCTTT.

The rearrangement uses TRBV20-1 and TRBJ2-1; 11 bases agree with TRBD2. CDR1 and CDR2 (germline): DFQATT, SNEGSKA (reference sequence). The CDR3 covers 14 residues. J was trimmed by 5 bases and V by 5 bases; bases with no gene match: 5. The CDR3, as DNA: TGCAGTGCTTCGGGACTAGCGGATGACAATGAGCAGTTCTTC. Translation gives CSASGLADDNEQFF.

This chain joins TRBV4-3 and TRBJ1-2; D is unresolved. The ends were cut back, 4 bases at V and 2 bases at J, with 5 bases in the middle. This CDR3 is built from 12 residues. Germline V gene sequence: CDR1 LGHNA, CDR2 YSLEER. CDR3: CASSPRNYGYTF. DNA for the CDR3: TGCGCCAGCAGCCCCAGAAACTATGGCTACACCTTC.

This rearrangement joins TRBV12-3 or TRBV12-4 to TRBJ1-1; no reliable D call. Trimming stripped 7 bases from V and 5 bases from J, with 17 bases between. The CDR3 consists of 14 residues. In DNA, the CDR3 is TGTGCCAGCACCCAAAACGGACGAAAAACTGAAGCTTTCTTT. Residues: CASTQNGRKTEAFF.

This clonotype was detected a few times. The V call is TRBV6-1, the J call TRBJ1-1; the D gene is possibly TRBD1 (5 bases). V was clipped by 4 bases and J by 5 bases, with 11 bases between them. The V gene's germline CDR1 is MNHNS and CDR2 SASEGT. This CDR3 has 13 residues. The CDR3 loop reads CASSARVRTEAFF. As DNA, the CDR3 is TGTGCCAGCAGTGCCAGGGTGAGGACTGAAGCTTTCTTT.